The clone carrying this T cell receptor (beta chain) was recorded at least ten times. TCRdb processed the RACE reads anew with MiXCR; each CDR3 protein has one entry. The sample lists 300,000 to 450,000 distinct CDR3 sequences; 4.5% to 6% were seen once. These data originate in a study of human T cells and chemical hapten exposure. The wider study: TCR yields per sample varied, mainly owing to small pooled library volume differences.

Time point denoted: pre-sensitization, week 0. The treatment is: therapeutic diphenylcyclopropenone sensitization with weekly scalp DPC. Germline CDR1 MNHEY, CDR2 SVGAGI. After removal of 3 bases from V and 0 bases from J, the junction contained 4 bases not matched to a gene. This CDR3 has 16 amino acids. The sequencing used whole blood, collected in connection with sensitization to the hapten diphenylcyclopropenone (DPC). The TCR was taken from a woman aged 45-65 years with alopecia areata. Some clones in this sample may be carry-over from other donors' samples. The chain employs TRBV6-5 and TRBJ1-3, with 8 bases lining up with TRBD1. The chain's CDR3 is CASSYGTGLSGNTIYF. As DNA, the CDR3 is TGTGCCAGCAGTTATGGGACAGGCCTCTCTGGAAACACCATATATTTT.